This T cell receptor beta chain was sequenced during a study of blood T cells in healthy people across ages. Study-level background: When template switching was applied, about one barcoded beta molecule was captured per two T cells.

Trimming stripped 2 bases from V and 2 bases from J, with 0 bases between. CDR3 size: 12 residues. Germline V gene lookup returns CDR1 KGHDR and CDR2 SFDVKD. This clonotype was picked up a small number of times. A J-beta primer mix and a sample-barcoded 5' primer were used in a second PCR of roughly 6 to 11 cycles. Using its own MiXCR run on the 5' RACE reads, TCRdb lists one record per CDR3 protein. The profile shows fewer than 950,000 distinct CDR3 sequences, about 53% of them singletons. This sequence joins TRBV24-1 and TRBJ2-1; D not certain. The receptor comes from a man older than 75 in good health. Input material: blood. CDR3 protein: CATSDSYNEQFF. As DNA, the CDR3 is TGTGCCACCAGTGATTCCTACAATGAGCAGTTCTTC.